A selection of T cell receptor beta chains follows, all from one sample in a study of blood T cell repertoires in COVID-19. Only in-frame clones appear in the TCRdb table, and some are missing; sequencing was by immunoSEQ multiplex PCR. Here the sample spans approximately 69,000 clones, 70% to 90% being singletons. Sequencing was performed on peripheral blood. The receptors here all came from a man aged 45-60 years with acute or convalescent COVID-19. CDR3s include the opening cysteine and the closing phenylalanine or tryptophan. The D gene is left open where the match is weak. Clone size appears in some rows only: once, few, many, or a class for an expanded clone.

clone size	V gene	J gene	D gene	CDR3 protein	CDR3 DNA
-	TRBV19	TRBJ1-5	-	CASTHPRAGNQPQHF	TGTGCCAGTACTCACCCCAGGGCTGGCAATCAGCCCCAGCATTTT
-	TRBV27	TRBJ2-2	-	CASSWASNTGELFF	TGTGCCAGCAGTTGGGCTTCGAACACCGGGGAGCTGTTTTTT
few	TRBV4-1	TRBJ2-5	-	CASSLDLYQETQYF	TGCGCCAGCAGCCTCGACTTGTACCAAGAGACCCAGTACTTC
once	TRBV10-3	TRBJ1-2	-	CAIKGDSNYGYTF	TGTGCCATCAAGGGAGATTCTAACTATGGCTACACCTTC
few	TRBV5-8	TRBJ2-6	-	CASSLDGSGANVLTF	TGTGCCAGCAGCTTGGACGGCTCTGGGGCCAACGTCCTGACTTTC
-	TRBV2	TRBJ2-3	TRBD1	CATSRTGTTDTQYF	TGTGCCACTTCGAGGACAGGGACCACGGATACGCAGTATTTT
-	TRBV4-2	TRBJ1-6	TRBD1	CASSQETGGFNSPLHF	TGTGCCAGCAGCCAAGAGACAGGGGGTTTCAATTCACCCCTCCACTTT
-	TRBV18	TRBJ2-5	-	CASSPAVPETQYF	TGTGCCAGCTCACCGGCGGTACCGGAGACCCAGTACTTC
many	TRBV6-4	TRBJ1-1	TRBD1	CASSEQPTGYNTEAFF	TGTGCCAGCAGTGAACAACCGACAGGGTACAACACTGAAGCTTTCTTT
-	TRBV7-9	TRBJ2-2	TRBD1	CASSLGTGQTNTGELFF	TGTGCCAGCAGCTTAGGAACGGGACAGACGAACACCGGGGAGCTGTTTTTT
-	TRBV5-1	TRBJ2-2	TRBD2	CASSQTGGGELFF	TGCGCCAGCAGCCAGACGGGGGGCGGGGAGCTGTTTTTT
-	TRBV5-1	TRBJ2-3	-	CASRSGGPRTDTQYF	TGCGCCAGCCGGTCGGGGGGCCCTCGCACAGATACGCAGTATTTT
-	TRBV19	TRBJ2-1	TRBD2	CASSPSPGGKNEQFF	TGTGCCAGTAGTCCCTCCCCCGGGGGGAAAAATGAGCAGTTCTTC
-	TRBV9	TRBJ1-2	TRBD1	CASSVGGTGGHYGYTF	TGTGCCAGCAGCGTAGGGGGGACAGGGGGTCACTATGGCTACACCTTC
-	TRBV10-1	TRBJ2-3	-	CASSPTALSTDTQYF	TGCGCCAGCAGCCCGACAGCTTTGAGCACAGATACGCAGTATTTT
-	TRBV6-5	TRBJ1-2	-	CATLSPGSANYGYTF	TGTGCCACCTTATCTCCAGGGTCGGCTAACTATGGCTACACCTTC
-	TRBV10-3	TRBJ2-5	TRBD2	CAISRDLGLAGGNQETQYF	TGTGCCATCAGTCGGGACTTGGGGCTAGCGGGGGGAAACCAAGAGACCCAGTACTTC
-	TRBV10-3	TRBJ1-2	-	CAISESSKGLYGYTF	TGTGCCATCAGTGAATCGTCTAAGGGGCTCTATGGCTACACCTTC
-	TRBV11-2	TRBJ2-5	TRBD2	CASSLGTSGGVNQETQYF	TGTGCCAGCAGCTTGGGGACTAGCGGGGGGGTAAACCAAGAGACCCAGTACTTC
-	TRBV20-1	TRBJ2-7	-	CSARENYEQYF	TGCAGTGCTAGGGAGAACTACGAGCAGTACTTC
-	TRBV20-1	TRBJ2-2	-	CSASPLLNTGELFF	TGCAGTGCTAGTCCCCTACTGAACACCGGGGAGCTGTTTTTT
-	TRBV15	TRBJ1-4	TRBD1	CATSRVDRPRGEKLFF	TGTGCCACCAGCAGAGTGGACAGGCCCAGGGGTGAAAAACTGTTTTTT
-	TRBV9	TRBJ1-2	TRBD1	CASSVSRGDGYTF	TGTGCCAGCAGCGTAAGCAGGGGGGATGGCTACACCTTC
-	TRBV4-1	TRBJ2-6	-	CASSQPLLGAGANVLTF	TGCGCCAGCAGCCAACCACTTTTAGGGGCTGGGGCCAACGTCCTGACTTTC
-	TRBV29-1	TRBJ1-2	-	CSAQAGGGNYGYTF	TGCAGCGCCCAAGCTGGGGGGGGAAACTATGGCTACACCTTC
-	TRBV4-1	TRBJ1-2	-	CASSQTTEDRGYGYTF	TGCGCCAGCAGCCAGACGACGGAAGATCGAGGCTATGGCTACACCTTC
-	TRBV6-5	TRBJ2-5	TRBD2	CASTRLAGGQETQYF	TGTGCCAGCACCCGACTAGCGGGGGGCCAAGAGACCCAGTACTTC
-	TRBV5-1	TRBJ2-7	-	CASSFAGKTYEQYF	TGCGCCAGCAGCTTTGCAGGTAAAACCTACGAGCAGTACTTC
-	TRBV9	TRBJ2-7	TRBD1	CASSADRHPYEQYF	TGTGCCAGCAGCGCGGACAGGCATCCCTACGAGCAGTACTTC
-	TRBV3-1/TRBV3-2	TRBJ1-2	-	CASSQVGTGGYGYTF	TGTGCCAGCAGCCAAGTGGGTACGGGAGGCTATGGCTACACCTTC
-	TRBV2	TRBJ1-1	-	CASTQGMTTEAFF	TGTGCCAGCACTCAGGGGATGACGACTGAAGCTTTCTTT
-	TRBV5-1	TRBJ2-1	TRBD2	CASSTGLAGSNEQFF	TGCGCCAGCAGCACGGGACTAGCGGGATCCAATGAGCAGTTCTTC
-	TRBV5-4	TRBJ2-5	-	CASSEQGREETQYF	TGTGCCAGCAGCGAGCAGGGTAGGGAAGAGACCCAGTACTTC
-	TRBV12-5	TRBJ2-2	-	CASGFNIATGELFF	TGTGCTAGTGGTTTTAACATAGCCACCGGGGAGCTGTTTTTT
few	TRBV3-1/TRBV3-2	TRBJ1-3	TRBD1	CASSPRMGTVLLDSGNTIYF	TGTGCCAGCAGCCCAAGAATGGGGACAGTACTACTAGACTCTGGAAACACCATATATTTT
-	TRBV6-6	TRBJ1-1	-	CASRPGHQNTEAFF	TGTGCCAGCAGACCGGGACATCAGAACACTGAAGCTTTCTTT
once	TRBV11-3	TRBJ2-5	TRBD1	CASSSGDRGGETQYF	TGTGCCAGCAGCTCGGGGGACAGGGGAGGGGAGACCCAGTACTTC
-	TRBV25-1	TRBJ1-4	-	CASSSPREKLFF	TGTGCCAGCAGTTCCCCCCGGGAAAAACTGTTTTTT
-	TRBV9	TRBJ1-2	-	CASSADSTNYGYTF	TGTGCCAGCAGCGCGGACAGTACTAACTATGGCTACACCTTC
-	TRBV27	TRBJ2-7	-	CASSLPGFSLNEQYF	TGTGCCAGCAGTTTACCAGGATTCTCACTTAACGAGCAGTACTTC
-	TRBV6-5	TRBJ1-3	-	CASLSSGNTIYF	TGTGCCAGTCTTTCCTCTGGAAACACCATATATTTT